A selection of T cell receptor beta chains follows, all from one sample in a study of molecular identifiers for immune sequencing clone quantification. A single record per CDR3 protein comes from TCRdb applying MiXCR to the PCR reads. The data show about 40,000 distinct CDR3 sequences, 15% to 20% seen once. Sequencing was performed on naive CD8+ T cells from blood, with Jurkat cell RNA spiked in. Receptor source: a human donor in good health. Some libraries in this study had Jurkat cell RNA spiked in. Each CDR3 is given with its conserved first and last residue. Fields, in order: CDR3 protein, CDR3 DNA, D gene, clone size, V gene, J gene. The D gene is left open where the match is weak. Clone sizes are given selectively: once, few, many, or a class where the clone is expanded.

cdr3_aa: CASSQEARYEQYF
cdr3_nt: TGCGCCAGCAGCCAAGAGGCGAGGTACGAGCAGTACTTC
d_call: NA
clone_size: many
v_call: TRBV4-1
j_call: TRBJ2-7

cdr3_aa: CASSLDLSGWDTEAFF
cdr3_nt: TGTGCCAGCAGCTTAGATCTCAGTGGCTGGGACACTGAAGCTTTCTTT
d_call: NA
clone_size: many
v_call: TRBV11-2
j_call: TRBJ1-1

cdr3_aa: CASSPFSTSGSQDEQFF
cdr3_nt: TGTGCCAGCTCACCATTTTCGACTAGCGGGAGTCAGGATGAGCAGTTCTTC
d_call: TRBD2
clone_size: many
v_call: TRBV18
j_call: TRBJ2-1

cdr3_aa: CASSQRTVNEQFF
cdr3_nt: TGTGCCAGCAGCCAAAGGACAGTCAATGAGCAGTTCTTC
d_call: NA
clone_size: many
v_call: TRBV16
j_call: TRBJ2-1

cdr3_aa: CASSPSGAVGLAGELFF
cdr3_nt: TGTGCCAGCAGTCCCTCCGGGGCAGTTGGCCTAGCCGGGGAGCTGTTTTTT
d_call: NA
clone_size: few
v_call: TRBV28
j_call: TRBJ2-2

cdr3_aa: CASSQTVFMNTEAFF
cdr3_nt: TGCGCCAGCAGCCAAACGGTTTTTATGAACACTGAAGCTTTCTTT
d_call: NA
clone_size: many
v_call: TRBV4-1
j_call: TRBJ1-1

cdr3_aa: CASSPWSSGTYNEQFF
cdr3_nt: TGTGCCAGCAGCCCCTGGAGTAGCGGGACCTACAATGAGCAGTTCTTC
d_call: TRBD2
clone_size: few
v_call: TRBV7-8
j_call: TRBJ2-1

cdr3_aa: CSARPAGISFEQFF
cdr3_nt: TGCAGTGCTAGACCTGCTGGTATTAGTTTTGAGCAGTTCTTC
d_call: NA
clone_size: NA
v_call: TRBV20-1
j_call: TRBJ2-1

cdr3_aa: CASNTEPFVSETQYF
cdr3_nt: TGTGCCAGCAACACCGAGCCGTTTGTGAGCGAGACCCAGTACTTC
d_call: NA
clone_size: many
v_call: TRBV28
j_call: TRBJ2-5

cdr3_aa: CASSPTGGREQFF
cdr3_nt: TGTGCCAGCAGCCCAACGGGGGGTAGAGAGCAGTTCTTC
d_call: TRBD2
clone_size: many
v_call: TRBV7-7
j_call: TRBJ2-1

cdr3_aa: CASSLALGGGETQYF
cdr3_nt: TGTGCCAGCAGCTTAGCCCTTGGGGGGGGAGAGACCCAGTACTTC
d_call: TRBD2
clone_size: many
v_call: TRBV7-6
j_call: TRBJ2-5

cdr3_aa: CASSLTGASNQPQHF
cdr3_nt: TGCGCCAGCAGCCTGACAGGGGCTTCCAATCAGCCCCAGCATTTT
d_call: TRBD1
clone_size: many
v_call: TRBV5-1
j_call: TRBJ1-5

cdr3_aa: CSVADRGGYGYTF
cdr3_nt: TGCAGCGTCGCGGACAGGGGAGGATATGGCTACACCTTC
d_call: TRBD1
clone_size: NA
v_call: TRBV29-1
j_call: TRBJ1-2

cdr3_aa: CASSRQGAWNQETQYF
cdr3_nt: TGTGCCAGCAGTCGACAGGGGGCTTGGAACCAAGAGACCCAGTACTTC
d_call: TRBD1
clone_size: NA
v_call: TRBV27
j_call: TRBJ2-5

cdr3_aa: CASSLTAYRRGELFF
cdr3_nt: TGCGCCAGCAGCTTGACCGCCTACCGCCGGGGGGAGCTGTTTTTT
d_call: NA
clone_size: few
v_call: TRBV5-1
j_call: TRBJ2-2

cdr3_aa: CASSFSSGSEQFF
cdr3_nt: TGCGCCAGCAGCTTTTCTAGCGGGAGTGAGCAGTTCTTC
d_call: TRBD2
clone_size: many
v_call: TRBV5-1
j_call: TRBJ2-1

cdr3_aa: CASSQTRQVNEKLFF
cdr3_nt: TGTGCCAGCAGTCAAACGAGACAGGTTAATGAAAAACTGTTTTTT
d_call: NA
clone_size: many
v_call: TRBV28
j_call: TRBJ1-4

cdr3_aa: CASGPDGFEQYF
cdr3_nt: TGTGCCAGCGGCCCGGATGGGTTCGAGCAGTACTTC
d_call: NA
clone_size: many
v_call: TRBV7-9
j_call: TRBJ2-7

cdr3_aa: CASSHHPTSFPKNIQYF
cdr3_nt: TGTGCCAGCAGCCACCACCCCACTAGCTTCCCCAAAAACATTCAGTACTTC
d_call: NA
clone_size: many
v_call: TRBV3-2
j_call: TRBJ2-4

cdr3_aa: CASTQIVYGYTF
cdr3_nt: TGTGCCAGCACCCAAATAGTATATGGCTACACCTTC
d_call: NA
clone_size: NA
v_call: TRBV13
j_call: TRBJ1-2

cdr3_aa: CASSLGPNEQFF
cdr3_nt: TGTGCCAGCAGCTTAGGTCCCAATGAGCAGTTCTTC
d_call: NA
clone_size: medium-sized
v_call: TRBV5-1
j_call: TRBJ2-1

cdr3_aa: CASSQDGGQQQIDSPLHF
cdr3_nt: TGTGCCAGCAGCCAAGATGGGGGCCAGCAGCAGATTGATTCACCCCTCCACTTT
d_call: NA
clone_size: NA
v_call: TRBV4-2
j_call: TRBJ1-6

cdr3_aa: CSAVRGSKGEQFF
cdr3_nt: TGCAGTGCTGTTCGGGGCTCAAAGGGCGAGCAGTTCTTC
d_call: NA
clone_size: NA
v_call: TRBV20-1
j_call: TRBJ2-1

cdr3_aa: CASSPISSGNTIYF
cdr3_nt: TGTGCCAGCAGTCCTATTTCCTCTGGAAACACCATATATTTT
d_call: NA
clone_size: many
v_call: TRBV28
j_call: TRBJ1-3

cdr3_aa: CASSQDGQGIQPQHF
cdr3_nt: TGTGCCAGCAGCCAAGACGGACAGGGGATTCAGCCCCAGCATTTT
d_call: TRBD1
clone_size: once
v_call: TRBV4-2
j_call: TRBJ1-5

cdr3_aa: CASSDFGANVLTF
cdr3_nt: TGTGCCAGCAGTGATTTTGGGGCCAACGTCCTGACTTTC
d_call: NA
clone_size: few
v_call: TRBV2
j_call: TRBJ2-6

cdr3_aa: CASMRSKWGNNEQFF
cdr3_nt: TGTGCCAGCATGAGGTCTAAGTGGGGAAACAATGAGCAGTTCTTC
d_call: NA
clone_size: many
v_call: TRBV28
j_call: TRBJ2-1

cdr3_aa: CASNPTSGSQETQYF
cdr3_nt: TGTGCCAGCAATCCGACTAGCGGGAGTCAGGAGACCCAGTACTTC
d_call: TRBD2
clone_size: many
v_call: TRBV12-3/TRBV12-4
j_call: TRBJ2-5

cdr3_aa: CASSASIQGLSGIEQFF
cdr3_nt: TGTGCCAGCAGCGCCTCCATTCAAGGACTCTCGGGTATCGAGCAGTTCTTC
d_call: NA
clone_size: few
v_call: TRBV7-9
j_call: TRBJ2-1

cdr3_aa: CASSLTGGIQPQHF
cdr3_nt: TGTGCCAGCAGTTTGACAGGGGGGATTCAGCCCCAGCATTTT
d_call: TRBD1
clone_size: many
v_call: TRBV6-5
j_call: TRBJ1-5

cdr3_aa: CASSLAESYEQYF
cdr3_nt: TGTGCCAGCAGCTTAGCAGAATCCTACGAGCAGTACTTC
d_call: NA
clone_size: many
v_call: TRBV11-2
j_call: TRBJ2-7

cdr3_aa: CASSYVGSSLVNTGELFF
cdr3_nt: TGTGCCAGCAGTTATGTGGGAAGTTCGCTAGTGAACACCGGGGAGCTGTTTTTT
d_call: NA
clone_size: many
v_call: TRBV6-2/TRBV6-3
j_call: TRBJ2-2

cdr3_aa: CASSTAPGQGREQYF
cdr3_nt: TGTGCCAGTAGTACAGCCCCCGGACAGGGGCGAGAGCAGTACTTC
d_call: TRBD1
clone_size: NA
v_call: TRBV19
j_call: TRBJ2-7

cdr3_aa: CASSAPGSYEQYF
cdr3_nt: TGTGCCAGCAGCGCCCCTGGGTCCTACGAGCAGTACTTC
d_call: NA
clone_size: many
v_call: TRBV9
j_call: TRBJ2-7

cdr3_aa: CSVEGSWGNEQYF
cdr3_nt: TGCAGCGTTGAGGGTTCCTGGGGAAACGAGCAGTACTTC
d_call: NA
clone_size: many
v_call: TRBV29-1
j_call: TRBJ2-7

cdr3_aa: CASSQDQNPVYEQYF
cdr3_nt: TGCGCCAGCAGCCAAGATCAAAACCCCGTCTACGAGCAGTACTTC
d_call: NA
clone_size: many
v_call: TRBV4-3
j_call: TRBJ2-7

cdr3_aa: CASSEDRGSYEQYF
cdr3_nt: TGTGCCAGCAGCGAAGATCGGGGTTCCTACGAGCAGTACTTC
d_call: NA
clone_size: many
v_call: TRBV5-5
j_call: TRBJ2-7

cdr3_aa: CSAEGTGFYNEQFF
cdr3_nt: TGCAGCGCCGAGGGGACAGGGTTCTACAATGAGCAGTTCTTC
d_call: TRBD1
clone_size: NA
v_call: TRBV29-1
j_call: TRBJ2-1

cdr3_aa: CASSLPLAGGAYNEQFF
cdr3_nt: TGTGCCAGCAGTTTACCACTAGCGGGAGGAGCATACAATGAGCAGTTCTTC
d_call: TRBD2
clone_size: many
v_call: TRBV28
j_call: TRBJ2-1

cdr3_aa: CASSLVGTGVNEQYF
cdr3_nt: TGTGCCAGCAGCTTGGTGGGGACAGGGGTTAACGAGCAGTACTTC
d_call: TRBD1
clone_size: many
v_call: TRBV5-8
j_call: TRBJ2-7

cdr3_aa: CASSAGQGSYEQYF
cdr3_nt: TGTGCCAGCAGCGCCGGACAGGGTAGTTACGAGCAGTACTTC
d_call: TRBD1
clone_size: medium-sized
v_call: TRBV7-2
j_call: TRBJ2-7

cdr3_aa: CASSFQGPRDVADGAGELFF
cdr3_nt: TGTGCCAGCAGTTTTCAAGGGCCCCGTGACGTAGCAGATGGGGCCGGGGAGCTGTTTTTT
d_call: NA
clone_size: many
v_call: TRBV27
j_call: TRBJ2-2